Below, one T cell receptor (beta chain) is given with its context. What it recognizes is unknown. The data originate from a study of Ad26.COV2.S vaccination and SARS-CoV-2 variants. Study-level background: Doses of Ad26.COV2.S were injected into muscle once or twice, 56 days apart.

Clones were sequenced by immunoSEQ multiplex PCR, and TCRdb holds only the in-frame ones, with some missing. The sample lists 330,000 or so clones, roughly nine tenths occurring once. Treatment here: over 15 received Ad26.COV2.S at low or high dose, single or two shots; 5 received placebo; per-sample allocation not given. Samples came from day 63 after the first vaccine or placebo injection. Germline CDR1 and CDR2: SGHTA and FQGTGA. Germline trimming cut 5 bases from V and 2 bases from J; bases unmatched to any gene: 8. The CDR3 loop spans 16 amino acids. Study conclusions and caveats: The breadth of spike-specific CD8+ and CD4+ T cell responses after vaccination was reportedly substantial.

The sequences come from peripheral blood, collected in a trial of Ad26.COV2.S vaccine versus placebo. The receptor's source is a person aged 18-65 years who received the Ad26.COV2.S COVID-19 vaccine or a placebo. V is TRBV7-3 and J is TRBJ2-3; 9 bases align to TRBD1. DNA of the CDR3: TGTGCCAGCAGCCCGCAGGGACAGGGTTTCACAGATACGCAGTATTTT. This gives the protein CASSPQGQGFTDTQYF. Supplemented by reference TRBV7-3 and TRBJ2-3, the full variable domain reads GAGVSQTPSNKVTEKGKYVELRCDPISGHTALYWYRQSLGQGPEFLIYFQGTGAADDSGLPNDRFFAVRPEGSVSTLKIQRTERGDSAVYLCASSPQGQGFTDTQYFGPGTRLTVL.